These 10 T cell receptor beta chains share one sample of origin, sequenced in a study of blood T cell repertoires in COVID-19. Assay used: immunoSEQ multiplex PCR; TCRdb lists only in-frame clones, some missing. Of some 210,000 clones in the sample, about 85% were seen once. The source material was peripheral blood. The receptor source for this set is a human donor in a cohort sampled during active COVID-19.

The V call is TRBV21-1, the J call TRBJ1-4; TRBD1 was called by the table and not checked on the DNA. TRBV21-1 is a listed pseudogene. CDR3 length: 17 residues. The CDR3 nucleotides are TGTGCCAGCAGCTTACTACCGCTAGGGGCAACTAATGAAAAACTGTTTTTT. As protein: CASSLLPLGATNEKLFF.

On this clone: This CDR3 is also generated by other DNA sequences in the sample. CDR3 loop: CASSLGANTEAFF. DNA of the CDR3: TGTGCCAGCAGTTTGGGGGCGAACACTGAAGCTTTCTTT. The V and J genes are TRBV12-3 or TRBV12-4 and TRBJ1-1; possible D gene TRBD1, 6 bases. The CDR3 contains 13 residues. Trimming took off 3 bases at V and 1 base at J, with 6 bases between the two ends.

The chain employs TRBV30 and TRBJ2-1; D is perhaps TRBD1 (6 bases). Germline CDR1 reads GTSNPN; CDR2 reads SVGIG (reference sequence). This CDR3 contains 13 residues. V was shortened by 0 bases and J by 5 bases, with 8 bases between the two germline ends. CDR3 coding DNA: TGTGCCTGGAGTGTATCAGGGGACAATGAGCAGTTCTTC. Its protein is CAWSVSGDNEQFF. The full variable domain, with the rest looked up from reference TRBV30 and TRBJ2-1, is SQTIHQWPATLVQPVGSPLSLECTVEGTSNPNLYWYRQAAGRGLQLLFYSVGIGQISSEVPQNLSASRPQDRQFILSSKKLLLSDSGFYLCAWSVSGDNEQFFGPGTRLTVL.

The chain has TRBV2 and TRBJ2-2; D is possibly TRBD1 (5 bases). This CDR3 is built from 16 residues. V was shortened by 7 bases and J by 0 bases, with 15 bases between the two germline ends. Germline V gene sequence: CDR1 SNHLY, CDR2 FYNNEI. CDR3 amino acids: CASTETDFTNTGELFF. The CDR3, as DNA: TGTGCCAGCACCGAGACAGACTTTACGAACACCGGGGAGCTGTTTTTT.

The J gene is TRBJ2-3, the V gene TRBV4-1; 10 nucleotides line up with TRBD2. Germline V gene data show CDR1 as MGHRA and CDR2 as YSYEKL. CDR3 length equals 16 residues. J was trimmed by 4 bases and V by 2 bases; bases with no gene match: 6. The CDR3 DNA reads TGCGCCAGCAGCCAAATAGGAGGACTAGCGGCAGATACGCAGTATTTT. Translating it yields CASSQIGGLAADTQYF.

This clone occurred once. This chain joins TRBV29-1 and TRBJ1-1; D might be TRBD1 (6 bases). CDR3 size: 13 residues. Trimming cost V 6 bases and J 2 bases, with 13 bases left between them. Germline loops: CDR1 SQVTM, CDR2 ANQGSEA. DNA for the CDR3: TGCAGCGTAGCCGGACAGCCTAACACTGAAGCTTTCTTT. Protein: CSVAGQPNTEAFF.

The gene calls are TRBV7-7 and TRBJ2-5; TRBD2 agrees at 8 bases. CDR3 length: 16 residues. Germline-derived CDR1 and CDR2 are SSHAT and FNYEAQ (reference sequence). Trimming cost V 2 bases and J 0 bases; bases outside gene matches: 5. The CDR3 DNA reads as TGTGCCAGCAGCTTAAATAGCGGGACGCACCAAGAGACCCAGTACTTC. It translates to CASSLNSGTHQETQYF.

This rearrangement joins TRBV4-1 to TRBJ2-1; the D gene is possibly TRBD2 (6 bases). The CDR3 covers 13 residues. In germline, CDR1 is MGHRA, CDR2 YSYEKL. Between the trimmed V and J ends, which lost 3 bases and 6 bases, there was a span of 9 bases. CDR3 DNA sequence: TGCGCCAGCAGCCATGCGGGGTTCAATGAGCAGTTCTTC. Protein: CASSHAGFNEQFF.

This clone is a singleton in its sample. The chain links TRBV5-1 to TRBJ2-3; possibly TRBD2 for D (7 bases). Trimming stripped 5 bases from V and 0 bases from J, with 19 bases between. Germline V CDR1 and CDR2: SGHRS, YFSETQ. There are 17 residues in the CDR3. The CDR3 DNA reads as TGCGCCAGCAGGCCCCTGGGGGGGGACACTAGCACAGATACGCAGTATTTT. This gives the protein CASRPLGGDTSTDTQYF.

The chain has TRBV5-1 and TRBJ1-6; 8 bases are shared with TRBD1. Germline lookup yields CDR1 SGHRS and CDR2 YFSETQ. There are 15 residues in the CDR3. Trimming cost V 3 bases and J 8 bases; bases outside gene matches: 7. The CDR3 protein is CASSWTGREHSPLHF. CDR3 in DNA: TGCGCCAGCAGCTGGACAGGGAGAGAACATTCACCCCTCCACTTT.